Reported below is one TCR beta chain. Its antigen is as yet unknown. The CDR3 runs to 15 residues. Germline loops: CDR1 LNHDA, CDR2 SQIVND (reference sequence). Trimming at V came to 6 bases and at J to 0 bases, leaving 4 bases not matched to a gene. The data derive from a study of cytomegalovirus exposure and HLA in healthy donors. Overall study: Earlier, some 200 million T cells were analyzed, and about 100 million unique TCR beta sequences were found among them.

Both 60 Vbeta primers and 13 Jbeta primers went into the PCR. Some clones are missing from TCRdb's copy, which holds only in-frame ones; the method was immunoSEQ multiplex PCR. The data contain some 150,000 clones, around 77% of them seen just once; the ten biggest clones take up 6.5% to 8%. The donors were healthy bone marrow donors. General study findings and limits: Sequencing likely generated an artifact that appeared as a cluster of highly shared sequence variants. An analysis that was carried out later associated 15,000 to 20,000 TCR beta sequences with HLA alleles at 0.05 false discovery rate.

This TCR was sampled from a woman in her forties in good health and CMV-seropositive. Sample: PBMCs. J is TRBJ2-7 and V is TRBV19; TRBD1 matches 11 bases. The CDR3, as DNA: TGTGCCAGTAGACGGACAGGGGGCAGCTCCTACGAGCAGTACTTC. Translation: CASRRTGGSSYEQYF.